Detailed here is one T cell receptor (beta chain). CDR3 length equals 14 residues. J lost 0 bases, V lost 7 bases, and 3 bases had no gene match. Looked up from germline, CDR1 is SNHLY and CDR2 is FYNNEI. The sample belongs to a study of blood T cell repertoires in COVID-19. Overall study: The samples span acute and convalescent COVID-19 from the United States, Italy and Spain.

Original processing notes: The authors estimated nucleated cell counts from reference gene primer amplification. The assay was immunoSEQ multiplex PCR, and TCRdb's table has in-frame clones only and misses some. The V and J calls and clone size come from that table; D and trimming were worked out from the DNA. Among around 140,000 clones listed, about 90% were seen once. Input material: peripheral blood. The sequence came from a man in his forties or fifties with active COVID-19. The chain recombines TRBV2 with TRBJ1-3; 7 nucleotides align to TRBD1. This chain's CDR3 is CASMDRSSGNTIYF. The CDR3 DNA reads TGTGCCAGCATGGACAGGAGCTCTGGAAACACCATATATTTT.